This T cell receptor beta chain came from a study of blood T cell repertoires in COVID-19. Study-level information: Spain, Italy and the United States supplied samples that represented acute and convalescent COVID-19. PBMCs, B-cell-depleted T cells, or T cells provided the cDNA or gDNA that made up the material.

The V end lost 4 bases, the J end lost 4 bases, and 16 bases lay between the germline ends. The germline V gene encodes CDR1 PRHDT and CDR2 FYEKMQ (reference sequence). This CDR3 is 15 amino acids long. How the authors handled the data: Counts of nucleated cells, estimated from reference gene primer amplification, were obtained. Measured with immunoSEQ multiplex PCR; TCRdb has only the in-frame clones, and not every one. V, J and clone size are those of that table, while D and trimming were read from the DNA. Among approximately 240,000 clones, 75% to 85% were seen once, and the ten largest hold 5.5%.

The sequencing input was peripheral blood. The sequence came from a human donor in a cohort sampled during active COVID-19. This chain links TRBV13 with TRBJ2-5; D is undetermined. In DNA, the CDR3 is TGTGCCAGCAGCTCCCCTCCACCCCTGAGAGAGACCCAGTACTTC. It specifies CASSSPPPLRETQYF.